This passage covers 29 T cell receptor beta chains from one sample sequenced in a study of T cells in Graves' hyperthyroidism and ophthalmopathy. Researchers took RNA transcripts and amplified the TCR beta CDR3 regions from them. The primer set for the first-round RT-PCR of the TCR CDR3 was HTBI. MiXCR, applied by TCRdb to the multiplex PCR reads, yields one record per CDR3 protein. This sample has some 150,000 distinct CDR3 sequences; roughly 23% occur once, and the top ten carry roughly 73%. Sample: blood. All receptors come from a woman in her forties or fifties with Graves' hyperthyroidism that later progressed to Graves' ophthalmopathy.

This chain uses TRBV19 with TRBJ2-5, with 8 bases fitting TRBD2. The CDR3 has 15 residues. CDR1 is LNHDA, CDR2 SQIVND, per germline (reference sequence). J gave up 0 bases and V 6 bases, and 6 bases lay outside the gene matches. For the CDR3, the DNA is TGTGCCAGTAGCCGTACTAGCGGATACCAAGAGACCCAGTACTTC. Translating it yields CASSRTSGYQETQYF.

The rearrangement uses TRBV18 and TRBJ1-5; D is possibly TRBD1 (6 bases). With 5 bases removed from V and 7 bases from J, the gap between germline ends came to 15 bases. The germline V gene has CDR1 KGHSH and CDR2 LQKENI. The CDR3 consists of 14 residues. DNA for the CDR3: TGTGCCAGCTCAGTTGGGACACAAAAACAGCCCCAGCATTTT. Protein product: CASSVGTQKQPQHF.

This clonotype was observed many times. This sequence joins TRBV28 and TRBJ2-5, with 7 bases lining up with TRBD2. The CDR3 runs 14 residues. Per germline, CDR1 MDHEN and CDR2 SYDVKM. Trimming removed 7 bases from V and 2 bases from J; junction bases left unmatched: 7. CDR3 protein: CASTPRGGQETQYF. In nucleotides, the CDR3 is TGTGCCAGCACCCCCCGGGGAGGGCAAGAGACCCAGTACTTC.

This clonotype was recorded a few times. V is TRBV28 and J is TRBJ2-2, with 13 bases aligning to TRBD2. Germline CDR1 MDHEN, CDR2 SYDVKM. The CDR3 is made up of 16 amino acids. Germline trimming cut 8 bases from V and 2 bases from J; bases unmatched to any gene: 5. DNA of the CDR3: TGTGCCAGCCGACTAGCGGGAGGACTTAACACCGGGGAGCTGTTTTTT. Its translation is CASRLAGGLNTGELFF.

This clonotype was recorded many times. V and J are TRBV2 and TRBJ1-3; TRBD1 aligns across 10 bases. Germline CDR1 SNHLY, CDR2 FYNNEI. J gave up 4 bases and V 2 bases, and 14 bases lay outside the gene matches. CDR3 length equals 19 residues. Here the CDR3 reads CASSENPGFSDRGGNTIYF. CDR3 coding DNA: TGTGCCAGCAGTGAAAATCCGGGTTTCTCGGACAGGGGGGGAAACACCATATATTTT.

Only a few counts were recorded for this clonotype. The rearrangement joins TRBV7-9 to TRBJ2-3; D unclear. V was pared by 3 bases and J by 6 bases, with 13 bases between. The CDR3 contains 14 residues. Germline-derived CDR1 and CDR2 are SEHNR and FQNEAQ (reference sequence). The CDR3 loop reads CASSFGNQLDTQYF. The CDR3 DNA reads TGTGCCAGCAGCTTTGGTAACCAACTGGATACGCAGTATTTT.

In the case of this clonotype: A read error may be the cause here, since a much bigger clone is one base away. This chain's CDR3 is CASSYSENYGYTF. The CDR3 DNA follows: TGTGCCAGCAGTTACTCGGAAAACTATGGCTACACCTTC. The chain couples TRBV6-9 to TRBJ1-2, with no clear D. This CDR3 is built from 13 residues. Looked up from germline, CDR1 is MNHGY and CDR2 is SVAAGI. Trimming left V 3 bases short and J 2 bases short, with 7 bases between.

This clonotype occurred many times. This rearrangement joins TRBV24-1 to TRBJ2-1; 8 bases align to TRBD2. V shed 4 bases and J 7 bases; nucleotides not matched to a gene: 11. The germline V gene has CDR1 KGHDR and CDR2 SFDVKD. CDR3 size: 16 residues. The CDR3 region is CATSESGLGRRNEQFF. The CDR3 DNA sequence: TGTGCCACCAGTGAATCGGGACTAGGGCGGAGAAATGAGCAGTTCTTC.

This clonotype showed up many times. This chain joins TRBV30 and TRBJ2-1, with D tentatively TRBD1 (6 bases). This CDR3 has 14 amino acids. The germline V gene encodes CDR1 GTSNPN and CDR2 SVGIG (reference sequence). V lost 1 base to trimming and J lost 6 bases, with 13 bases between them. DNA for the CDR3: TGTGCCTGGAGTGGACAGGTGATGGTCAATGAGCAGTTCTTC. It is translated as CAWSGQVMVNEQFF.

This clonotype came up many times. This chain links TRBV7-3 with TRBJ2-1; D unresolved. The CDR3 has 15 amino acids. Germline V lookup: CDR1 SGHTA, CDR2 FQGTGA. The germline V and J ends were trimmed by 1 base and 0 bases, with 7 bases remaining between them. The DNA of the CDR3 is TGTGCCAGCAGCTTAAGTCCTACCTCCTACAATGAGCAGTTCTTC. Its translation is CASSLSPTSYNEQFF.

A few counts support this clonotype. The chain carries TRBV5-5 and TRBJ2-2; D is unresolved. CDR1 and CDR2 from the germline V gene are SGHKS and YYEKEE (reference sequence). This CDR3 spans 13 amino acids. The ends were cut back, 0 bases at V and 6 bases at J, with 6 bases in the middle. The CDR3, as DNA: TGTGCCAGCAGCTTGGTTAGATCCGGGGAGCTGTTTTTT. This gives the protein CASSLVRSGELFF.

This chain links TRBV2 with TRBJ2-7, with TRBD1 identical over 9 bases. Germline CDR1 reads SNHLY; CDR2 reads FYNNEI. The CDR3 extends over 15 amino acids. V shed 5 bases and J 6 bases; nucleotides not matched to a gene: 11. Here the CDR3 reads CASSYERDRASEQYF. The CDR3 DNA reads as TGTGCCAGCAGTTACGAGCGGGACAGGGCTAGCGAGCAGTACTTC.

The V and J genes are TRBV2 and TRBJ2-3; perhaps TRBD2 as D (6 bases). The CDR3 runs to 15 residues. V dropped 3 bases and J dropped 0 bases, with 10 bases sitting between them. Germline CDR1 SNHLY, CDR2 FYNNEI. The chain's CDR3 is CASSDLATSTDTQYF. DNA for the CDR3: TGTGCCAGCAGTGACCTAGCGACTAGCACAGATACGCAGTATTTT. Filled out from reference TRBV2 and TRBJ2-3, the complete variable domain reads EPEVTQTPSHQVTQMGQEVILRCVPISNHLYFYWYRQILGQKVEFLVSFYNNEISEKSEIFDDQFSVERPDGSNFTLKIRSTKLEDSAMYFCASSDLATSTDTQYFGPGTRLTVL.

In nucleotides, the CDR3 is TGCAGTGCTAGGGCGGCTAGCGGGAGGGAGCAGTTCTTC. This gives the protein CSARAASGREQFF. This sequence joins TRBV20-1 and TRBJ2-1, with 11 bases fitting TRBD2. CDR3 length equals 13 residues. V lost 3 bases, J lost 10 bases, and 5 bases stayed unmatched. Germline CDR1 DFQATT, CDR2 SNEGSKA (reference sequence).

This clonotype was observed a handful of times. CDR3 sequence (DNA): TGCAGTGCTAGGAACCCCGGGACAGGGCTCGGGGAGCTGTTTTTT. Its translation: CSARNPGTGLGELFF. The J gene is TRBJ2-2, the V gene TRBV20-1; 9 positions agree with TRBD1. The V and J ends lost 3 bases and 7 bases, in that order; junction bases with no gene match: 9. CDR1 is DFQATT, CDR2 SNEGSKA, per germline (reference sequence). This CDR3 is 15 amino acids long.

This clonotype has ten or more counts. V is TRBV11-2 and J is TRBJ1-1, with D maybe TRBD1 (6 bases). V lost 5 bases to trimming and J lost 2 bases, with 15 bases between them. Germline V CDR1 and CDR2: SGHAT, FQNNGV. The CDR3 has 15 residues. The CDR3 loop reads CASSIYTGRNTEAFF. In DNA form, the CDR3 reads TGTGCCAGCAGCATTTATACAGGGAGAAACACTGAAGCTTTCTTT.

This clonotype was found many times. This sequence joins TRBV15 and TRBJ2-7; TRBD1 matches 8 bases. The CDR3 runs 12 residues. Trimming took 4 bases from V and 4 from J; bases not matched to a gene: 0. Germline V lookup: CDR1 LNHNV, CDR2 YYDKDF (reference sequence). CDR3 nucleotide sequence: TGTGCCACCAGCAACAGGGGGTACGAGCAGTACTTC. Amino acids: CATSNRGYEQYF.

This clonotype appeared a few times. The chain employs TRBV5-6 and TRBJ2-1; TRBD2 agrees at 13 bases. The CDR3 has 15 residues. Unmatched junction bases numbered 4, after V lost 4 bases and J lost 6 bases. The germline V gene encodes CDR1 SGHDT and CDR2 YYEEEE. CDR3 nucleotide sequence: TGTGCCAGCAGCGGGACTAGCGGGATTCTCAATGAGCAGTTCTTC. Translating gives CASSGTSGILNEQFF.

This clonotype was counted ten times or more. The chain joins TRBV24-1 to TRBJ2-5, with 8 positions matching TRBD2. Germline V gene sequence: CDR1 KGHDR, CDR2 SFDVKD. The CDR3 runs 16 residues. Trimming took 5 bases from V and 2 from J; bases not matched to a gene: 9. Written as DNA, the CDR3 is TGTGCCACCAGTGGCGCCCAAGCGGGAGAGCAAGAGACCCAGTACTTC. This translates into CATSGAQAGEQETQYF.

The J gene is TRBJ2-7, the V gene TRBV6-9; 9 nucleotides match TRBD1. Trimming took 4 bases from V and 5 from J; bases not matched to a gene: 12. The CDR3 spans 16 residues. Germline V gives CDR1 MNHGY, CDR2 SVAAGI. CDR3 sequence reads: CASSWYPRDRENEQYF. In nucleotides, the CDR3 is TGTGCCAGCAGTTGGTATCCTCGGGACAGGGAAAACGAGCAGTACTTC.

In this sample, this clonotype turned up many times. The chain joins TRBV5-1 to TRBJ2-3; weak D call: TRBD2 (5 bases). The V end lost 0 bases, the J end lost 6 bases, and 20 bases lay between the germline ends. Per germline, CDR1 SGHRS and CDR2 YFSETQ. The length of the CDR3 is 17 residues. The CDR3 protein is CASSLAELAGPWDTQYF. CDR3 sequence (DNA): TGCGCCAGCAGCTTGGCGGAGCTAGCTGGGCCATGGGATACGCAGTATTTT.

In its sample, this clonotype was seen many times. The V call is TRBV5-1, the J call TRBJ2-5, with a possible D match to TRBD2 (5 bases). CDR1 is SGHRS, CDR2 YFSETQ, per germline. The ends were cut back, 4 bases at V and 5 bases at J, with 15 bases in the middle. CDR3 length: 14 residues. This CDR3 is CASSPRISGETQYF. The CDR3 bases are TGCGCCAGCAGCCCCCGGATATCGGGGGAGACCCAGTACTTC.

The J gene is TRBJ2-2, the V gene TRBV9; weak D call: TRBD2 (5 bases). V gave up 0 bases and J gave up 1 base, with 19 bases separating them. The CDR3 runs 19 residues. Looked up from germline, CDR1 is SGDLS and CDR2 is YYNGEE. The CDR3 sequence is CASSVVVWRPGLNTGELFF. The CDR3 DNA sequence: TGTGCCAGCAGCGTAGTGGTTTGGCGTCCGGGATTGAACACCGGGGAGCTGTTTTTT. Supplemented by reference TRBV9 and TRBJ2-2, the full variable domain reads DSGVTQTPKHLITATGQRVTLRCSPRSGDLSVYWYQQSLDQGLQFLIQYYNGEERAKGNILERFSAQQFPDLHSELNLSSLELGDSALYFCASSVVVWRPGLNTGELFFGEGSRLTVL.

This rearrangement joins TRBV6-1 to TRBJ1-1; D unclear. Germline V lookup: CDR1 MNHNS, CDR2 SASEGT. Trimming removed 5 bases at V and 1 base at J, with 17 bases between. The CDR3 length is 16 residues. The CDR3 loop reads CASSTLGPDRNTEAFF. The CDR3 DNA reads as TGTGCCAGCAGTACCCTCGGGCCAGATCGGAACACTGAAGCTTTCTTT.

V gene TRBV5-1 combines with J gene TRBJ1-2; 7 nucleotides line up with TRBD1. The CDR3 runs 13 residues. Germline V gives CDR1 SGHRS, CDR2 YFSETQ. The V segment lost 3 bases and the J segment 4 bases; nucleotides outside the gene matches: 3. CDR3 in DNA: TGCGCCAGCAGCTCGACAGGGCCCTATGGCTACACCTTC. It is translated as CASSSTGPYGYTF.

This clonotype was counted at least ten times. This rearrangement joins TRBV5-5 to TRBJ1-1, with TRBD1 matching over 10 bases. The CDR3 loop spans 15 amino acids. Germline V gene data show CDR1 as SGHKS and CDR2 as YYEKEE (reference sequence). The V segment lost 4 bases and the J segment 1 base; nucleotides outside the gene matches: 4. CDR3: CASSPDRGPNTEAFF. In DNA form, the CDR3 reads TGTGCCAGCAGCCCCGACAGGGGGCCGAACACTGAAGCTTTCTTT.

This clonotype was seen repeatedly, ten times or more. This chain connects TRBV7-2 to TRBJ1-2; 7 bases map to TRBD1. The ends lost 5 bases at V and 5 bases at J; junction bases unmatched: 2. CDR3 size: 12 residues. The germline V gene encodes CDR1 SGHTA and CDR2 FQGNSA. The CDR3 sequence: CASSKTGYGYTF. The CDR3 DNA reads as TGTGCCAGCAGCAAGACAGGGTATGGCTACACCTTC.

To note about this clonotype: This may stem from a read error, because a much larger clone lies one nucleotide away. J is TRBJ2-1 and V is TRBV7-3; 8 bases match TRBD2. The CDR3 spans 18 residues. With V trimmed by 3 bases and J by 9 bases, 19 bases remained unmatched. The V gene's germline CDR1 is SGHTA and CDR2 FQGTGA. This CDR3 reads CASSFGGKTGGPNVEQFF. The CDR3 nucleotides are TGTGCCAGCAGCTTCGGAGGAAAAACGGGAGGGCCAAATGTTGAGCAGTTCTTC.

This sequence joins TRBV20-1 and TRBJ1-6; D is undetermined. The germline V gene encodes CDR1 DFQATT and CDR2 SNEGSKA (reference sequence). The CDR3 has 13 amino acids. Trimming cost V 0 bases and J 10 bases, with 10 bases left between them. The CDR3 DNA reads TGCAGTGCTAGAGATATGGGAGACTCACCCCTCCACTTT. It is translated as CSARDMGDSPLHF.